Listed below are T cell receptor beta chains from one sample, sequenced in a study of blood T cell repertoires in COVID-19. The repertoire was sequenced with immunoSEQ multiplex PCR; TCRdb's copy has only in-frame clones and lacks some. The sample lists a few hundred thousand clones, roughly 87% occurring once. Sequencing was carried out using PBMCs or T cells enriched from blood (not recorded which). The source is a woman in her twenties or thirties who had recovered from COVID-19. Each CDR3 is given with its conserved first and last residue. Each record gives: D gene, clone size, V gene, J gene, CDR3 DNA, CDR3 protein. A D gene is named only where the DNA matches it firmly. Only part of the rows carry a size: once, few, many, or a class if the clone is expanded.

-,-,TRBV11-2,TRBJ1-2,TGTGCCAGCAGCTTGGGTGCAGGGAACTATGGCTACACCTTC,CASSLGAGNYGYTF
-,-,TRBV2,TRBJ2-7,TGTGCCAGCAGTGCGGGGACTGATCTCTCCTACGAGCAGTACTTC,CASSAGTDLSYEQYF
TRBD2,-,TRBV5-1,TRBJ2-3,TGCGCCAGCAGCTTAACTAGCGGGGGGGCCGGAGATACGCAGTATTTT,CASSLTSGGAGDTQYF
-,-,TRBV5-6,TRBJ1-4,TGTGCCAGCAGCTTCATTGGAGGGGCTAATGAAAAACTGTTTTTT,CASSFIGGANEKLFF
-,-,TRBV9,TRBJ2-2,TGTGCCAGCAGCATTACAGGGGACGGGAGCACCGGGGAGCTGTTTTTT,CASSITGDGSTGELFF
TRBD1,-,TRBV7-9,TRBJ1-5,TGTGCCAGCGCAGGGGGCGGAAGGCAGCCCCAGCATTTT,CASAGGGRQPQHF
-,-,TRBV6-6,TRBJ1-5,TGTGCCAGCAGTTACGTTGGCAAGTTTAGCAATCAGCCCCAGCATTTT,CASSYVGKFSNQPQHF
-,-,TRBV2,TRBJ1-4,TGTGCCAGCAGACTAGAGACAGGCTCTAATGAAAAACTGTTTTTT,CASRLETGSNEKLFF
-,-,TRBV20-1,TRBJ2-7,TGCAGTGCTAGTCACAGGCAAACCTACGAGCAGTACTTC,CSASHRQTYEQYF
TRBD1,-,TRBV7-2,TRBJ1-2,TGTGCCAGCAGCTTAGGAGGACAGGGGGCTTTCTACACCTTC,CASSLGGQGAFYTF
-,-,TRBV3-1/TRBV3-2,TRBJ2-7,TGTGCCAGCAGTCCAGGGGGGTTCTACGAGCAGTACTTC,CASSPGGFYEQYF
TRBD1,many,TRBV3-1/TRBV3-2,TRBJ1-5,TGTGCCAGCAGCAGGGGGACAGGGAGAAACAATCAGCCCCAGCATTTT,CASSRGTGRNNQPQHF
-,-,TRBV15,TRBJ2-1,TGTGCCACCAGCAGAGAGGGGGCGTGGGAGCAGTTCTTC,CATSREGAWEQFF
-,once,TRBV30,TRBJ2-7,TGTGCCTGGACCAGAGGGCCGGGTGTCTCCTACGAGCAGTACTTC,CAWTRGPGVSYEQYF
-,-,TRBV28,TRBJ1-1,TGTGCCAGCACCCCGGGGAGGGGTGAAGCTTTCTTT,CASTPGRGEAFF
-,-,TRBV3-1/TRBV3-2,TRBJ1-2,TGTGCCAGCAGCTTTAGACAGGTTAACTATGGCTACACCTTC,CASSFRQVNYGYTF
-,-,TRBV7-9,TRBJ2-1,TGTGCCAGCAGACCCGGGACCTACAATGAGCAGTTCTTC,CASRPGTYNEQFF
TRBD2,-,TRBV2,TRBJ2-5,TGTGCCAGCAGCACCCCCTCGGGGGGGGCTGCCTCAGAGACCCAGTACTTC,CASSTPSGGAASETQYF
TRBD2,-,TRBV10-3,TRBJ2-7,TGTGCCATCCGACCGGGACTAGGGTCCTACGAGCAGTACTTC,CAIRPGLGSYEQYF
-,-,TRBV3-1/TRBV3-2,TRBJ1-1,TGTGCCAGCAGCCAAGAAGGGGTGGGCACTGAAGCTTTCTTT,CASSQEGVGTEAFF
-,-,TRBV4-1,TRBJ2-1,TGCGCCAGCAGCCAAAAGTTTAACGGGGACTCCTACAATGAGCAGTTCTTC,CASSQKFNGDSYNEQFF
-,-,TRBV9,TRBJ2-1,TGTGCCAGCAGCGTAGACAGCTCCTACAATGAGCAGTTCTTC,CASSVDSSYNEQFF
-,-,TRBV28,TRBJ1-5,TGTGCCAGCAGTTTAGGATCACAGGGAAATCAGCCCCAGCATTTT,CASSLGSQGNQPQHF
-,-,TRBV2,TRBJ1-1,TGTGCCAGCAAGGGGGGGGGCACTGAAGCTTTCTTT,CASKGGGTEAFF
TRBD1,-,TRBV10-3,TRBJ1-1,TGTGCCATCAGGGAGGGGACAGGGATTGATGAAGCTTTCTTT,CAIREGTGIDEAFF
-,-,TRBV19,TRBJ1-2,TGTGCCAGTAGTATGAAGGGGGACATCACTAACTATGGCTACACCTTC,CASSMKGDITNYGYTF
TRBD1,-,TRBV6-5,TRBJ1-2,TGTGCCAGCAGTTTTGACAGGGACTATGGCTACACCTTC,CASSFDRDYGYTF
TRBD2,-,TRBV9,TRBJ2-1,TGTGCCAGCAGCGGGCTCGGAGCGGGGGGCCTATCCTACAATGAGCAGTTCTTC,CASSGLGAGGLSYNEQFF
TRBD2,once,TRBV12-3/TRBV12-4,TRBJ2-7,TGTGCCAGCGGAAGGGATGGGAGGGCGCAGTACTTC,CASGRDGRAQYF
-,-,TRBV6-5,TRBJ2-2,TGTGCCAGCAGGCCATCGGGGGTAACCGGGGAGCTGTTTTTT,CASRPSGVTGELFF
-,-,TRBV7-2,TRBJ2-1,TGTGCCAGCAGCTTAGTATGGGGCTCGTACAATGAGCAGTTCTTC,CASSLVWGSYNEQFF
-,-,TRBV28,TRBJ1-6,TGTGCCAGCAGTTTAGCGGGGCCCAGGTCACCCCTCCACTTT,CASSLAGPRSPLHF
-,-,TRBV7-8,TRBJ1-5,TGTGCCAGCAGCTCCGGCGGAGGGGCGAGCAATCAGCCCCAGCATTTT,CASSSGGGASNQPQHF
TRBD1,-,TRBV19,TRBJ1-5,TGTGCCAGTAGAGACAGGGAGAATAGCAATCAGCCCCAGCATTTT,CASRDRENSNQPQHF
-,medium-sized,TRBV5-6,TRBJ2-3,TGTGCCAGCAGCTCCGGAGTGAGGACAGATACGCAGTATTTT,CASSSGVRTDTQYF
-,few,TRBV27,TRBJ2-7,TGTGCCAGCAGCCAACAGGGAGCGAACTACGAGCAGTACTTC,CASSQQGANYEQYF
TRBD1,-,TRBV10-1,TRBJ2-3,TGCGCCAGCAGTGACAGGGCAGGGGGCGTAGATACGCAGTATTTT,CASSDRAGGVDTQYF
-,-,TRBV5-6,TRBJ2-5,TGTGCCAGCAGCTTGGTCGGGGGGCAGTCCGGCCAGTACTTC,CASSLVGGQSGQYF
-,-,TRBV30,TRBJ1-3,TGTGCCTGGAGTGGGGGAGCCGTCTCTGGAAACACCATATATTTT,CAWSGGAVSGNTIYF
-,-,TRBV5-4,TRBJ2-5,TGTGCCAGCAGCCCAGGGGAGACCCAGTACTTC,CASSPGETQYF
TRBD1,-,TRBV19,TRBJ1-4,TGTGCCAGTAGTCAACAGGGGTCCTTTGAAAAACTGTTTTTT,CASSQQGSFEKLFF
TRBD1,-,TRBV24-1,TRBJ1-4,TGTGCCACCAGGACGACAGGGCTTAATGAAAAACTGTTTTTT,CATRTTGLNEKLFF
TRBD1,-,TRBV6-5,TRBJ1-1,TGTGCCAGCAGTTTCCGACAGGGGCCTATGAACACTGAAGCTTTCTTT,CASSFRQGPMNTEAFF
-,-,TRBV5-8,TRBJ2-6,TGTGCCAGCAGCGCAAGAGAAGGGGCCAACGTCCTGACTTTC,CASSAREGANVLTF
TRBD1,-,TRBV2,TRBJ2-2,TGTGCCAGCAGTTTAGACAGGGTGGCCACCCCGAACACCGGGGAGCTGTTTTTT,CASSLDRVATPNTGELFF
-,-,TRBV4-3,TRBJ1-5,TGCGCCAGCAGCCACGAGGCGGGTTCAGCCCAGCATTTT,CASSHEAGSAQHF
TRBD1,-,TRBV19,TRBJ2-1,TGTGCCAGTAGTATTGGCCGGGACAGGGAGTTCTTC,CASSIGRDREFF
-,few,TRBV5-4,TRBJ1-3,TGTGCCAGCAGCTTAGGGAGCTCTGGAAACACCATATATTTT,CASSLGSSGNTIYF
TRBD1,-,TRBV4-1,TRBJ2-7,TGCGCCAGCAGCCTGGGACAGGGCTACGAGCAGTACTTC,CASSLGQGYEQYF
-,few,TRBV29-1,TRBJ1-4,TGCAGCGTTGAAGACGGTAGTCTTGGTGAAAAACTGTTTTTT,CSVEDGSLGEKLFF
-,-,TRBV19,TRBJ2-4,TGTGCCAGTAGTAGCCAGACAGGCATGTCCATTCAGTACTTC,CASSSQTGMSIQYF
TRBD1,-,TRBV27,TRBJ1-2,TGTGCCAGCAGTTTATCCAGGGGGTCTAGGGGCTACACCTTC,CASSLSRGSRGYTF
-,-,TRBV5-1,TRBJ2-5,TGCGCCAGCAGCTACACACACCAAGAGACCCAGTACTTC,CASSYTHQETQYF
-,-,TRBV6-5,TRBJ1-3,TGTGCCAGTCTCCAGGGAAGCGGAAACACCATATATTTT,CASLQGSGNTIYF
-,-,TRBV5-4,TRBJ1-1,TGTGCCAGCAGCGCCACTATCGGCACTGAAGCTTTCTTT,CASSATIGTEAFF
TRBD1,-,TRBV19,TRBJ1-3,TGTGCCAGTAGTACATCCCGGGGGACAGGGAGCTCCTCTGGAAACACCATATATTTT,CASSTSRGTGSSSGNTIYF
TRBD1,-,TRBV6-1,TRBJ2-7,TGTGCCAGCAGTGAACCTCCGAGGAGGGACAGGGCCTACGAGCAGTACTTC,CASSEPPRRDRAYEQYF
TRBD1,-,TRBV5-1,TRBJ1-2,TGCGCCAGCAGCTTGGTTGTGACAGGGGGCGCGTATGGCTACACCTTC,CASSLVVTGGAYGYTF
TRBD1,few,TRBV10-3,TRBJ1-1,TGTGCCACCTGGATGGGACAGCTTTACACTGAAGCTTTCTTT,CATWMGQLYTEAFF
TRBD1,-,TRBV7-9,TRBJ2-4,TGTGCCAGCAGCGCCAGGGACAGTCTAGCCAAAAACATTCAGTACTTC,CASSARDSLAKNIQYF